Listed below are T cell receptor beta chains from one sample, sequenced in a study of blood T cells in healthy people across ages. TCRdb processed the 5' RACE reads anew with MiXCR; each CDR3 protein has one entry. Seen here are under 750,000 distinct CDR3 sequences, roughly 48% observed once, and the top ten hold approximately 25%. Sequencing input: blood. All receptors derive from a man of 80 years or more in good health. Both conserved end residues are part of each CDR3. Each record gives: clone size, V gene, J gene, D gene, CDR3 protein, CDR3 DNA. D genes are given only for firm matches. Rows give clone size only sometimes, using once, few, many, or a class for an expanded clone.

size: .; V: TRBV5-6; J: TRBJ2-7; D: .; CDR3: CASSLWTGYEQYF; DNA: TGTGCCAGCAGCTTGTGGACGGGCTACGAGCAGTACTTC
size: .; V: TRBV28; J: TRBJ1-6; D: .; CDR3: CASRRQELNSPLHF; DNA: TGTGCCAGCAGACGACAGGAACTTAATTCACCCCTCCACTTT
size: .; V: TRBV6-6; J: TRBJ2-1; D: .; CDR3: CVSSLKETQFF; DNA: TGTGTCAGCAGTTTAAAAGAGACCCAGTTCTTC
size: many; V: TRBV6-5; J: TRBJ1-6; D: .; CDR3: CASSYTLHGTANSPLHF; DNA: TGTGCCAGCAGCTACACCCTACACGGCACGGCCAATTCACCCCTCCACTTT
size: .; V: TRBV6-1; J: TRBJ2-3; D: TRBD1; CDR3: CASSRNPPGQGVDTQYF; DNA: TGTGCTAGCAGCCGAAATCCTCCGGGACAGGGTGTTGATACGCAGTATTTT
size: .; V: TRBV7-2; J: TRBJ2-1; D: .; CDR3: CASSKGGSENEQFF; DNA: TGTGCCAGCAGCAAGGGGGGCTCTGAAAATGAGCAGTTCTTC
size: few; V: TRBV6-6; J: TRBJ2-4; D: .; CDR3: CASSPGPLAKNIQYF; DNA: TGTGCCAGCAGTCCTGGACCTCTAGCCAAAAACATTCAGTACTTC
size: few; V: TRBV29-1; J: TRBJ2-5; D: .; CDR3: CSVDSTRQAGQETQYF; DNA: TGCAGCGTTGATTCTACGCGGCAGGCAGGCCAAGAGACCCAGTACTTC
size: many; V: TRBV7-2; J: TRBJ2-7; D: TRBD1; CDR3: CASSSRDRTYEQYF; DNA: TGTGCCAGCAGCTCCCGGGACAGGACCTACGAGCAGTACTTC
size: .; V: TRBV13; J: TRBJ2-1; D: .; CDR3: CASSLSSGYNEQFF; DNA: TGTGCCAGCAGCTTAAGTAGCGGCTACAATGAGCAGTTCTTC
size: .; V: TRBV20-1; J: TRBJ1-2; D: .; CDR3: CSATAGGNYGYTF; DNA: TGCAGTGCAACTGCTGGGGGGAACTATGGCTACACCTTC
size: .; V: TRBV15; J: TRBJ1-5; D: .; CDR3: CATSRGAGPGSNQPQHF; DNA: TGTGCCACCAGCAGGGGGGCAGGTCCGGGGAGCAATCAGCCCCAGCATTTT
size: many; V: TRBV11-1; J: TRBJ2-1; D: TRBD1; CDR3: CASSFGGQGHNEQFF; DNA: TGTGCCAGCAGCTTCGGGGGACAGGGTCATAATGAGCAGTTCTTC
size: .; V: TRBV3-1; J: TRBJ2-7; D: .; CDR3: CASSQLLGTNYEQYF; DNA: TGTGCCAGCAGCCAGCTTCTTGGGACGAACTACGAGCAGTACTTC
size: many; V: TRBV6-5; J: TRBJ1-2; D: .; CDR3: CASSDSNYGYTF; DNA: TGTGCCAGCAGCGACTCAAACTATGGCTACACCTTC
size: few; V: TRBV20-1; J: TRBJ2-3; D: .; CDR3: CSAIRIADTQYF; DNA: TGCAGTGCTATAAGGATCGCAGATACGCAGTATTTT
size: .; V: TRBV29-1; J: TRBJ1-2; D: TRBD1; CDR3: CSGGDSRSYGYTF; DNA: TGCAGCGGGGGGGACAGTCGAAGCTATGGCTACACCTTC
size: .; V: TRBV5-1; J: TRBJ1-2; D: .; CDR3: CASSFDVGGYTF; DNA: TGCGCCAGCAGCTTTGACGTAGGTGGCTACACCTTC
size: .; V: TRBV28; J: TRBJ2-7; D: TRBD1; CDR3: CASLRDSYDEQYF; DNA: TGTGCCAGTCTACGGGACAGCTATGACGAGCAGTACTTC
size: .; V: TRBV7-9; J: TRBJ2-3; D: .; CDR3: CASSLREPTTDTQYF; DNA: TGTGCCAGCAGCTTACGGGAACCGACCACAGATACGCAGTATTTT
size: .; V: TRBV6-2/TRBV6-3; J: TRBJ2-7; D: .; CDR3: CASRPRTSSYEQYF; DNA: TGTGCCAGCAGACCCCGGACGTCTTCCTACGAGCAGTACTTC
size: .; V: TRBV20-1; J: TRBJ2-4; D: .; CDR3: CSARDQGRANIQYF; DNA: TGCAGTGCTAGAGATCAAGGGCGGGCAAACATTCAGTACTTC
size: .; V: TRBV7-2; J: TRBJ2-1; D: .; CDR3: CASSFRWDNEQFF; DNA: TGTGCCAGCAGCTTCCGCTGGGACAATGAGCAGTTCTTC
size: .; V: TRBV20-1; J: TRBJ1-2; D: .; CDR3: CSASGLLGYGYTF; DNA: TGCAGTGCTTCCGGGTTATTGGGCTATGGCTACACCTTC
size: .; V: TRBV9; J: TRBJ2-2; D: TRBD2; CDR3: CASSVGSGAPATGELFF; DNA: TGTGCCAGCAGCGTAGGTAGCGGGGCCCCCGCGACCGGGGAGCTGTTTTTT
size: .; V: TRBV12-3/TRBV12-4; J: TRBJ2-4; D: .; CDR3: CASSLLAKNIQYF; DNA: TGTGCCAGCAGTCTCCTAGCCAAAAACATTCAGTACTTC
size: .; V: TRBV10-2; J: TRBJ2-3; D: TRBD2; CDR3: CASSDLGTSLTDTQYF; DNA: TGCGCCAGCAGTGACCTCGGGACTAGTCTGACAGATACGCAGTATTTT
size: .; V: TRBV20-1; J: TRBJ2-1; D: TRBD2; CDR3: CSARDSASGGSFSEQFF; DNA: TGCAGTGCTAGAGACTCGGCTAGCGGGGGGAGTTTCAGTGAGCAGTTCTTC
size: few; V: TRBV20-1; J: TRBJ2-3; D: .; CDR3: CSARTLGTTDTQYF; DNA: TGCAGTGCCAGGACCTTGGGGACCACAGATACGCAGTATTTT
size: once; V: TRBV30; J: TRBJ1-1; D: .; CDR3: CAWKVMKGAFF; DNA: TGTGCCTGGAAAGTGATGAAGGGGGCTTTCTTT
size: .; V: TRBV20-1; J: TRBJ1-5; D: .; CDR3: CSAREDKVLNSNQPQHF; DNA: TGCAGTGCTAGGGAGGACAAAGTCTTAAATAGCAATCAGCCCCAGCATTTT
size: .; V: TRBV27; J: TRBJ2-5; D: .; CDR3: CASKPQGGETQYF; DNA: TGTGCCAGCAAACCCCAGGGCGGAGAGACCCAGTACTTC
size: .; V: TRBV6-5; J: TRBJ2-7; D: TRBD2; CDR3: CASSYPGLAGSYEQYF; DNA: TGCGCCAGCAGTTACCCAGGACTAGCGGGATCCTACGAGCAGTACTTC
size: .; V: TRBV25-1; J: TRBJ2-4; D: TRBD1; CDR3: CASSEWAGGWENIQYF; DNA: TGTGCCAGCAGTGAATGGGCAGGGGGCTGGGAAAACATTCAGTACTTC
size: .; V: TRBV20-1; J: TRBJ2-1; D: TRBD2; CDR3: CSARGGGINNEQFF; DNA: TGCAGTGCTAGAGGGGGGGGGATCAACAATGAGCAGTTCTTC
size: few; V: TRBV5-1; J: TRBJ2-1; D: .; CDR3: CASSLQPADSYNEQFF; DNA: TGCGCCAGCAGCCTACAGCCTGCCGACTCCTACAATGAGCAGTTCTTC
size: .; V: TRBV7-2; J: TRBJ2-2; D: TRBD2; CDR3: CASSDRTSGRKAAGELFF; DNA: TGTGCCAGCAGCGACAGGACTAGCGGGAGGAAGGCGGCCGGGGAGCTGTTTTTT
size: .; V: TRBV6-2/TRBV6-3; J: TRBJ2-7; D: TRBD2; CDR3: CASSITRSGTYEQYF; DNA: TGTGCCAGCAGCATAACGAGAAGCGGGACCTACGAGCAGTACTTC
size: .; V: TRBV14; J: TRBJ2-1; D: TRBD2; CDR3: CASSQEWGGSEQFF; DNA: TGTGCCAGCAGCCAAGAATGGGGGGGAAGCGAGCAGTTCTTC
size: few; V: TRBV20-1; J: TRBJ2-5; D: .; CDR3: CSASDRQETQYF; DNA: TGCAGTGCTAGTGACCGTCAAGAGACCCAGTACTTC
size: .; V: TRBV5-1; J: TRBJ2-5; D: .; CDR3: CASILGGRTAAETQYF; DNA: TGCGCCAGCATACTTGGGGGCCGGACAGCGGCGGAGACCCAGTACTTC
size: .; V: TRBV20-1; J: TRBJ2-1; D: TRBD2; CDR3: CSARSGLAGAYNEQFF; DNA: TGCAGTGCTAGATCCGGACTAGCGGGAGCTTACAATGAGCAGTTCTTC
size: many; V: TRBV6-6; J: TRBJ1-2; D: .; CDR3: CASSSDMVDGYTF; DNA: TGTGCCAGCAGTTCCGACATGGTAGATGGCTACACCTTC
size: .; V: TRBV20-1; J: TRBJ2-5; D: TRBD2; CDR3: CSARDPLAGFVQETQYF; DNA: TGCAGTGCTAGAGATCCGCTAGCGGGATTTGTCCAAGAGACCCAGTACTTC
size: .; V: TRBV20-1; J: TRBJ1-2; D: .; CDR3: CSAYGAATNYGYTF; DNA: TGCAGTGCCTACGGGGCCGCCACTAACTATGGCTACACCTTC
size: few; V: TRBV15; J: TRBJ2-7; D: .; CDR3: CATSREGPPQDEQYF; DNA: TGTGCCACCAGCAGAGAGGGACCCCCACAAGACGAGCAGTACTTC
size: .; V: TRBV4-2; J: TRBJ2-1; D: .; CDR3: CASSREGHGSYNEQFF; DNA: TGTGCCAGCAGCCGAGAGGGGCATGGGTCCTACAATGAGCAGTTCTTC
size: .; V: TRBV15; J: TRBJ2-1; D: TRBD2; CDR3: CATSTFERGLAEPNEQFF; DNA: TGTGCCACCAGCACGTTCGAACGGGGACTAGCGGAACCCAATGAGCAGTTCTTC
size: .; V: TRBV20-1; J: TRBJ2-5; D: TRBD2; CDR3: CSARSQVFREGLEEQYF; DNA: TGCAGTGCTAGGTCCCAAGTTTTCCGGGAGGGCCTCGAGGAGCAGTACTTC
size: .; V: TRBV12-3/TRBV12-4; J: TRBJ1-5; D: .; CDR3: CASTPDAVQPQHF; DNA: TGTGCCAGCACCCCAGATGCCGTTCAGCCCCAGCATTTT
size: .; V: TRBV14; J: TRBJ2-5; D: .; CDR3: CASSQRRETQYF; DNA: TGTGCCAGCAGCCAAAGGCGGGAGACCCAGTACTTC
size: few; V: TRBV29-1; J: TRBJ2-5; D: .; CDR3: CSPREQETQYF; DNA: TGCAGCCCTCGGGAGCAAGAGACCCAGTACTTC
size: .; V: TRBV7-2; J: TRBJ2-1; D: TRBD2; CDR3: CASSPRGTSQFF; DNA: TGTGCCAGCAGCCCAAGAGGGACTAGCCAGTTCTTC
size: .; V: TRBV20-1; J: TRBJ2-7; D: .; CDR3: CSATKRRSYNEQYF; DNA: TGCAGTGCTACCAAGCGGCGCTCCTACAATGAGCAGTACTTC
size: .; V: TRBV6-5; J: TRBJ1-3; D: .; CDR3: CAGSYSRYSGNTIYF; DNA: TGTGCCGGCAGTTACTCCAGATACTCTGGAAACACCATATATTTT